The clone carrying this T cell receptor beta chain was found once. The CDR3 totals 15 residues. The germline CDR1 and CDR2 sequences are SGHRS and YFSETQ. V lost 4 bases to trimming and J lost 0 bases; unmatched junction nucleotides: 2. Profiling relied on immunoSEQ multiplex PCR, and the TCRdb table lists in-frame clones only, not all of them. Here the sample spans about 600,000 clones, more than 95% being singletons. This specimen comes from a study of shared clonotypes between healthy human individuals. The rearrangement joins TRBV5-1 to TRBJ2-3; 10 nucleotides agree with TRBD2. The receptor's source is a woman aged 25 to 39 in good health. The sequenced sample consisted of naive CD4+ T cells sorted from blood. Subset reported: CD45RA+ positively selected. Here the CDR3 DNA reads TGCGCCAGCAGCACGGGACTAGCGAGCACAGATACGCAGTATTTT. It encodes CASSTGLASTDTQYF.